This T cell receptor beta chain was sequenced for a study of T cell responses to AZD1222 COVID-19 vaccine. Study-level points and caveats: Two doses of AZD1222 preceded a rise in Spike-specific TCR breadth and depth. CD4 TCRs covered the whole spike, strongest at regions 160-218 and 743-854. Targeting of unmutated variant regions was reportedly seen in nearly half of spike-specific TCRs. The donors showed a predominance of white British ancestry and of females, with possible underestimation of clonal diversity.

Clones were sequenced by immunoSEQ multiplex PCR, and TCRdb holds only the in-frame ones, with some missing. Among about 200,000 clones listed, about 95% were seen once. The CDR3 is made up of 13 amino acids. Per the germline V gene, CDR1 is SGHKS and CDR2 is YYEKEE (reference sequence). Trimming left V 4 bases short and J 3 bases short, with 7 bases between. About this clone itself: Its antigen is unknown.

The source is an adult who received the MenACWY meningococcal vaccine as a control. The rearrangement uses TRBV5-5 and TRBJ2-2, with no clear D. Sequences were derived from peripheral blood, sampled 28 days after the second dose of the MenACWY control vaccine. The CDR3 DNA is TGTGCCAGCAGCGTTGGGGACACCGGGGAGCTGTTTTTT. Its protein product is CASSVGDTGELFF.